These T cell receptor beta chains were read from a single sample in a study of CD4 T cells in relation to SARS-CoV-2 and coronaviruses. The antigens these receptors bind are not known. Clones were sequenced by immunoSEQ multiplex PCR, and TCRdb holds only the in-frame ones, with some missing. This table has more than 25,000 clones, 73% appearing once. The specimen was CD4+ T cells from PBMCs, cultured in vitro. These receptors came from a human donor in good health. CDR3s include the opening cysteine and the closing phenylalanine or tryptophan. D genes are given only for firm matches. Clone size is shown for a subset of rows, as once, few, many or a class of expanded clone.

>TRBJ2-3|TRBD1|.|TRBV18
TGTGCCAGCTCACTTGGACAGGGGACAGATACGCAGTATTTT
CASSLGQGTDTQYF
>TRBJ2-1|.|.|TRBV10-3
TGTGCCATCAGTGACGCGAAAGGGGGGCCCTACAATGAGCAGTTCTTC
CAISDAKGGPYNEQFF
>TRBJ1-5|.|once|TRBV30
TGTGCCTGGAGTGTACGTGGGGGCGGTCAGCCCCAGCATTTT
CAWSVRGGGQPQHF
>TRBJ2-7|TRBD2|.|TRBV2
TGTGCCAGCACCCGCGGGACTAGCTCCTACGAGCAGTACTTC
CASTRGTSSYEQYF
>TRBJ2-1|TRBD2|few|TRBV14
TGTGCCAGCAGCCAAGTTCTAGCGGGAGGCAGGTTCAATGAGCAGTTCTTC
CASSQVLAGGRFNEQFF
>TRBJ2-1|.|few|TRBV18
TGTGCCAGCTCCCGACACCAAGGACAGTCCGGCAATGAGCAGTTCTTC
CASSRHQGQSGNEQFF
>TRBJ1-1|TRBD1|.|TRBV10-3
TGTGCCATCAGCAACCCGGAGGGGGCCAAGACTGAAGCTTTCTTT
CAISNPEGAKTEAFF
>TRBJ2-7|.|few|TRBV5-4
TGTGCCAGCAGCCCGGTTGGCTCCTACGAGCAGTACTTC
CASSPVGSYEQYF
>TRBJ2-5|.|.|TRBV9
TGTGCCAGCAGCGTAGGACAGGTACAAGAGACCCAGTACTTC
CASSVGQVQETQYF
>TRBJ2-7|TRBD1|.|TRBV10-3
TGTGCCATCAGTGAGTCTGGACAGGGAGCCTGGCAGTACTTC
CAISESGQGAWQYF
>TRBJ2-2|.|.|TRBV7-2
TGTGCCAGCAGCTTGGTGTTAGGTGACACCGGGGAGCTGTTTTTT
CASSLVLGDTGELFF